A single sample gave rise to the 29 T cell receptor beta chains below, sequenced in a study of blood T cells in healthy people across ages. Together with a sample-barcoded 5' primer, a J-beta primer mix was included in a second PCR lasting roughly 6 to 12 cycles. Each CDR3 protein gets one entry after TCRdb re-called the 5' RACE reads with MiXCR. Here the sample spans 650,000 to 700,000 distinct CDR3 sequences, roughly 32% being singletons. The sequencing sample was made of blood. The source of these receptors is a woman of 80 years or more in good health.

The chain uses TRBV6-1 and TRBJ1-1; the D is unclear. The V end lost 3 bases, the J end lost 0 bases, and 5 bases lay between the germline ends. CDR1 is MNHNS, CDR2 SASEGT, per germline. The CDR3 is 13 residues long. CDR3 residues: CASSEVVNTEAFF. CDR3 DNA: TGTGCCAGCAGTGAGGTCGTGAACACTGAAGCTTTCTTT.

The chain employs TRBV5-1 and TRBJ2-7, with D tentatively TRBD1 or TRBD2 (5 bases each). Trimming took 4 bases from V and 4 from J, leaving 15 bases between them. This CDR3 has 14 residues. CDR1 is SGHRS, CDR2 YFSETQ, per germline. The CDR3 DNA reads as TGCGCCAGCAGCCCGGGACCGCCGAATTACGAGCAGTACTTC. This codes for CASSPGPPNYEQYF.

This clonotype has at least ten counts. The chain combines TRBV12-3 or TRBV12-4 with TRBJ2-1; a weak D match, TRBD1 (6 bases). Trimming pared 8 bases from V and 1 base from J, leaving 12 bases between. This CDR3 is built from 14 residues. The CDR3 protein is CASSGTRSYNEQFF. CDR3 nucleotides: TGTGCCAGCTCCGGGACACGGTCCTACAATGAGCAGTTCTTC.

This clonotype has ten or more counts. This chain joins TRBV19 and TRBJ2-1; D perhaps matches TRBD2 (6 bases). CDR3 size: 13 residues. V was pared by 3 bases and J by 9 bases, with 12 bases between. Germline-derived CDR1 and CDR2 are LNHDA and SQIVND (reference sequence). The CDR3 reads CASSITLGGEQFF. In DNA form, the CDR3 reads TGTGCCAGTAGTATCACCCTCGGGGGTGAGCAGTTCTTC.

This clonotype has a count of ten or more. The V call is TRBV11-2, the J call TRBJ2-7, with 8 bases that match TRBD2. The V and J ends lost 5 bases and 9 bases, in that order; junction bases with no gene match: 12. The CDR3 has 14 amino acids. Germline V gene sequence: CDR1 SGHAT, CDR2 FQNNGV. The CDR3 spells CASSPLTGGPGQYF. The CDR3 region has the DNA TGTGCCAGCAGCCCCCTAACGGGGGGGCCGGGGCAGTACTTC.

Concerning this clonotype itself: This clone may be a read error of a much larger clone one base away. This CDR3 is missing its conserved last phenylalanine or tryptophan, likely due to a read error. The rearrangement links TRBV18 to TRBJ2-1; 9 nucleotides match TRBD2. Germline lookup yields CDR1 KGHSH and CDR2 LQKENI. After removal of 4 bases from V and 5 bases from J, the junction contained 3 bases not matched to a gene. The CDR3 totals 14 residues. DNA for the CDR3: TGTGCCAGCTCACAAAGCGGGGGGAACAATGAGCAGTTCTAC. Translating gives CASSQSGGNNEQFY.

This clonotype was seen ten or more times. This chain joins TRBV3-1 and TRBJ1-6, with TRBD1 as a possible D gene (5 bases). Germline V gives CDR1 LGHDT, CDR2 YNNKEL (reference sequence). The CDR3 runs 14 residues. V was cut by 3 bases and J by 11 bases, with 14 bases left in between. Here the CDR3 DNA reads TGTGCCAGCAGCCAGGGCAGGGTTCGAGCACCCCTCCACTTT. Protein product: CASSQGRVRAPLHF. The whole variable domain, filled in from reference TRBV3-1 and TRBJ1-6, reads DTAVSQTPKYLVTQMGNDKSIKCEQNLGHDTMYWYKQDSKKFLKIMFSYNNKELIINETVPNRFSPKSPDKAHLNLHINSLELGDSAVYFCASSQGRVRAPLHFGNGTRLTVT.

Many counts were recorded for this clonotype. The chain carries TRBV6-5 and TRBJ1-1, with unresolved D. The germline V gene has CDR1 MNHEY and CDR2 SVGAGI. The CDR3 spans 11 residues. V dropped 7 bases and J dropped 3 bases, with 6 bases sitting between them. The CDR3 is CASTADTEAFF. CDR3 sequence (DNA): TGTGCCAGCACGGCGGACACTGAAGCTTTCTTT.

The chain has TRBV4-1 and TRBJ2-1; 10 bases are shared with TRBD2. The CDR3 length is 17 residues. V was pared by 1 base and J by 3 bases, with 6 bases of the junction left unmatched. The germline V gene encodes CDR1 MGHRA and CDR2 YSYEKL. In DNA, the CDR3 is TGCGCCAGCAGCCAAGCCAGCGGGGGGGCCCTCTACAATGAGCAGTTCTTC. This encodes CASSQASGGALYNEQFF.

This clonotype was seen many times. This may be a read error: a much more frequent sequence differs by one nucleotide. This rearrangement joins TRBV7-3 to TRBJ2-5, with 9 bases that match TRBD1. Germline lookup yields CDR1 SGHTA and CDR2 FQGTGA. J lost 5 bases, V lost 4 bases, and 11 bases had no gene match. This CDR3 has 16 residues. In nucleotides, the CDR3 is TGTGCCAGCAGCTCCTCTTCCACAGGGGGCTGTGAGACCCAGTACTTC. This sequence encodes CASSSSSTGGCETQYF. The full variable domain, in which reference TRBV7-3 and TRBJ2-5 provide the parts outside the CDR3, is GAGVSQTPSNKVTEKGKYVELRCDPISGHTALYWYRQSLGQGPEFLIYFQGTGAADDSGLPNDRFFAVRPEGSVSTLKIQRTERGDSAVYLCASSSSSTGGCETQYFGPGTRLLVL.

This clonotype was seen ten or more times. The gene calls are TRBV4-3 and TRBJ2-1; the match to TRBD2 covers 11 bases. The germline V gene encodes CDR1 LGHNA and CDR2 YSLEER. The ends lost 1 base at V and 6 bases at J; junction bases unmatched: 11. CDR3 size: 18 residues. The CDR3 bases are TGCGCCAGCAGCCAAGTCCTCATTAGCGGGGGGGCCCGCAATGAGCAGTTCTTC. Translation gives CASSQVLISGGARNEQFF.

V is TRBV12-3 or TRBV12-4 and J is TRBJ2-5; TRBD1 agrees at 7 bases. V lost 5 bases and J lost 11; bases outside the gene matches: 23. The CDR3 contains 17 residues. CDR3: CASSIWTGPVRYNEQYF. The DNA of the CDR3 is TGTGCCAGCAGTATATGGACAGGCCCCGTCAGGTACAATGAACAGTACTTC.

This clonotype was counted at least ten times. The V and J genes are TRBV29-1 and TRBJ2-3; D may be TRBD2 (6 bases). V lost 7 bases to trimming and J lost 2 bases, with 10 bases between them. CDR3 size: 12 residues. The V gene's germline CDR1 is SQVTM and CDR2 ANQGSEA. Here the CDR3 reads CSAGLHTDTQYF. The CDR3 nucleotides are TGCAGCGCCGGACTACACACAGATACGCAGTATTTT.

This clonotype was recorded many times. V gene TRBV12-3 or TRBV12-4 combines with J gene TRBJ2-1; 8 bases line up with TRBD2. Germline trimming cut 1 base from V and 5 bases from J; bases unmatched to any gene: 1. The CDR3 runs 14 residues. CDR3 sequence: CASSLGGGNNEQFF. Written as DNA, the CDR3 is TGTGCCAGCAGTTTAGGCGGGGGGAACAATGAGCAGTTCTTC.

This clonotype occurred many times. This rearrangement joins TRBV30 to TRBJ1-2, with no clear D. The V gene's germline CDR1 is GTSNPN and CDR2 SVGIG (reference sequence). The V and J ends lost 4 bases and 11 bases respectively, with 14 bases between them. The CDR3 length is 11 residues. Written as DNA, the CDR3 is TGTGCCTGGATTTCTTTCGAGCGGTACACCTTC. It is translated as CAWISFERYTF.

This clonotype has ten or more counts. The chain carries TRBV29-1 and TRBJ2-5; weak D call: TRBD2 (7 bases). Looked up from germline, CDR1 is SQVTM and CDR2 is ANQGSEA. There are 16 residues in the CDR3. V shed 2 bases and J shed 7 bases, with 23 bases lying between them. CDR3 sequence (DNA): TGCAGCGTTGAATCTCCTAATAGCGGGTCCAGGGGGACCCAGTACTTC. It is translated as CSVESPNSGSRGTQYF.

This clonotype turned up a few times. The V gene is TRBV29-1, the J gene TRBJ2-3, with 7 nucleotides matching TRBD2. Germline V gives CDR1 SQVTM, CDR2 ANQGSEA. CDR3 length: 13 residues. V was pared by 4 bases and J by 2 bases, with 3 bases of the junction left unmatched. This CDR3 reads CSVVRGNTDTQYF. CDR3 bases: TGCAGCGTTGTGCGGGGGAACACAGATACGCAGTATTTT.

This clonotype showed up many times. This chain joins TRBV20-1 and TRBJ2-7; 8 bases are a match to TRBD1. V was clipped by 3 bases and J by 2 bases; unmatched bases: 0. This CDR3 region has 12 residues. Germline assignment: CDR1 DFQATT and CDR2 SNEGSKA (reference sequence). CDR3 DNA: TGCAGTGCTAGGGACAGGGCCTACGAGCAGTACTTC. Translated: CSARDRAYEQYF.

This clonotype came up a few times. V gene TRBV20-1 combines with J gene TRBJ1-1; TRBD1 aligns across 8 bases. The CDR3 extends over 16 amino acids. The germline V gene encodes CDR1 DFQATT and CDR2 SNEGSKA (reference sequence). The CDR3 DNA is TGCAGATACCGGTCATCGACAGGGGAGGAAACGACTGAAGCTTTCTTT. Its translation: CRYRSSTGEETTEAFF.

On this clonotype itself: It may be a read error: a sequence one base away is much more abundant. V and J are TRBV7-3 and TRBJ2-1; 9 nucleotides match TRBD2. CDR3 size: 12 residues. From germline, CDR1 is SGHTA and CDR2 FQGTGA. CDR3 residues: CAGSLSSGVQFF. Written as DNA, the CDR3 is TGTGCCGGCAGCTTATCTAGCGGGGTGCAGTTCTTC.

This clonotype was seen just once. The CDR3 sequence: CASSQDLAGGSDEQFF. The CDR3 DNA reads TGCGCCAGCAGCCAAGATCTGGCAGGGGGTTCCGATGAGCAGTTCTTC. The chain combines TRBV4-1 with TRBJ2-1, with 7 bases aligning to TRBD1. This CDR3 spans 16 amino acids. The V segment lost 0 bases and the J segment 8 bases; nucleotides outside the gene matches: 10. The germline gives CDR1 MGHRA, CDR2 YSYEKL.

This chain connects TRBV28 to TRBJ1-4; 9 bases match TRBD1. After removal of 6 bases from V and 6 bases from J, the junction contained 8 bases not matched to a gene. Germline V lookup: CDR1 MDHEN, CDR2 SYDVKM. CDR3 length: 15 residues. The CDR3 bases are TGTGCCAGCAGCCCAACGGGACAGGGTGATGAAAAACTGTTTTTT. It translates to CASSPTGQGDEKLFF.

The rearrangement uses TRBV6-5 and TRBJ2-1, with TRBD1 matching 8 bases. The better agreement between TRBJ2-7 and the DNA end casts doubt on the J call. CDR1 MNHEY and CDR2 SVGAGI come from the germline V gene. This CDR3 spans 15 amino acids. DNA for the CDR3: TGTGCCAGCAGTTACTCGTGGGACAGGCGCTACGAGCAGTACTTC. It specifies CASSYSWDRRYEQYF.

This clonotype showed up just a few times. A much larger clone sits a single nucleotide away, making a read error possible. The chain uses TRBV20-1 and TRBJ2-7; the D is unclear. The CDR3 is 13 amino acids. The germline V gene encodes CDR1 DFQATT and CDR2 SNEGSKA (reference sequence). CDR3 DNA: TGCAGTGTTAGAGCGATCAGCTCCTACGAGCAGTACTTC. Translation: CSVRAISSYEQYF.

The chain couples TRBV7-2 to TRBJ2-5, with 7 nucleotides matching TRBD2. In germline, CDR1 is SGHTA, CDR2 FQGNSA. The CDR3 has 14 amino acids. Losses at the gene ends were 4 bases for V and 5 bases for J; bases not matched to a gene: 7. The CDR3 spells CASSSRAGWETQYF. CDR3 nucleotides: TGTGCCAGCAGCTCCCGAGCGGGGTGGGAGACCCAGTACTTC.

This clonotype was picked up a small number of times. CDR3 in DNA: TGCGCCAGCAGCTTGTCGCCCGGGTGGTTCACTGAAGCTTTCTTT. Encoded protein: CASSLSPGWFTEAFF. This sequence joins TRBV5-1 and TRBJ1-1; no firm D call. The CDR3 covers 15 residues. Trimming cost V 1 base and J 4 bases, with 14 bases left between them. The germline CDR1 and CDR2 sequences are SGHRS and YFSETQ. Full variable domain (missing parts from reference TRBV5-1 and TRBJ1-1): KAGVTQTPRYLIKTRGQQVTLSCSPISGHRSVSWYQQTPGQGLQFLFEYFSETQRNKGNFPGRFSGRQFSNSRSEMNVSTLELGDSALYLCASSLSPGWFTEAFFGQGTRLTVV.

This clonotype was counted ten times or more. The rearrangement uses TRBV7-3 and TRBJ2-1; TRBD2 matches 7 bases. J lost 5 bases, V lost 5 bases, and 6 bases had no gene match. The CDR3 is 14 residues long. Germline CDR1 is SGHTA and CDR2 is FQGTGA. The CDR3 loop reads CASSPQSGDNEQFF. The CDR3 nucleotides are TGTGCCAGCAGCCCCCAGAGCGGGGACAATGAGCAGTTCTTC.

This rearrangement joins TRBV24-1 to TRBJ1-5; 11 bases map to TRBD1. V lost 6 bases to trimming and J lost 3 bases; unmatched junction nucleotides: 18. In germline, CDR1 is KGHDR, CDR2 SFDVKD. The CDR3 runs to 20 residues. The CDR3 region has the DNA TGTGCCACCAGTTTCGAAGGGACAGGGGGGGGAACAATTAACAATCAGCCCCAGCATTTT. Its protein product is CATSFEGTGGGTINNQPQHF.

This clonotype appeared a few times. J is TRBJ1-5 and V is TRBV20-1; D unclear. In germline, CDR1 is DFQATT, CDR2 SNEGSKA (reference sequence). This CDR3 comprises 14 residues. With 3 bases removed from V and 2 bases from J, the gap between germline ends came to 11 bases. The CDR3 loop is CSASADPGNQPQHF. Written as DNA, the CDR3 is TGCAGTGCTAGTGCCGACCCGGGCAATCAGCCCCAGCATTTT.